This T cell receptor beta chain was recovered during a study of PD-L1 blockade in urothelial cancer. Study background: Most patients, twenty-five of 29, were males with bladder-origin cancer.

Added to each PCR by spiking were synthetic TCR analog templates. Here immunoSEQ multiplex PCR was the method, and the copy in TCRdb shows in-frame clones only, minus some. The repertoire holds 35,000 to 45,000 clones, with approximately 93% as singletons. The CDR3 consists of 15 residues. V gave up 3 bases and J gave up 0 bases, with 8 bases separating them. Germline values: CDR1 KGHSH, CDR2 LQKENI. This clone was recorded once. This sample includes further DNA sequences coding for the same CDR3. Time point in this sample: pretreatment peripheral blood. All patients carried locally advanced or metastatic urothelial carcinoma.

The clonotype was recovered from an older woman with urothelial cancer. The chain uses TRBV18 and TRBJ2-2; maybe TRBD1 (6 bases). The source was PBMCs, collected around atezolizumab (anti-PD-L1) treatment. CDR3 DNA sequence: TGTGCCAGCTCACCTCGGACAGCGAACACCGGGGAGCTGTTTTTT. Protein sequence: CASSPRTANTGELFF.